The 6 T cell receptor beta chains below were found in one sample sequenced in a study of cytomegalovirus exposure and HLA in healthy donors. PCR used 60 Vbeta primers and 13 Jbeta primers. Measured with immunoSEQ multiplex PCR; TCRdb has only the in-frame clones, and not every one. The repertoire holds around 110,000 clones, around 75% seen once, with 2% to 2.5% in the top ten. Sequenced input: PBMCs. All receptors derive from a man aged 25-45 years in good health and CMV-seronegative.

V is TRBV11-2 and J is TRBJ2-7, with 9 bases aligning to TRBD2. Germline V gives CDR1 SGHAT, CDR2 FQNNGV. CDR3 length: 16 amino acids. The trim removed 6 bases at V and 6 bases at J, leaving 15 bases unmatched. This CDR3 reads CASRDTRLAGRSEQYF. CDR3 coding DNA: TGTGCCAGCAGAGACACGAGGCTAGCGGGGCGGTCCGAGCAGTACTTC.

This clone was observed once. This sequence joins TRBV27 and TRBJ1-4; D is undetermined. Between the trimmed V and J ends, which lost 11 bases and 4 bases, there was a span of 5 bases. Per the germline V gene, CDR1 is MNHEY and CDR2 is SMNVEV (reference sequence). The CDR3 consists of 10 residues. DNA of the CDR3: TGTGCCGGCTTTAATGAAAAACTGTTTTTT. It specifies CAGFNEKLFF.

The CDR3 DNA is TGTGCCAGCTCACCTACAGGCGGCTACGAGCAGTACTTC. Translating gives CASSPTGGYEQYF. V is TRBV18 and J is TRBJ2-7; a possible D gene is TRBD1 (5 bases). The CDR3 covers 13 residues. V was pared by 3 bases and J by 3 bases, with 9 bases between. Germline V lookup: CDR1 KGHSH, CDR2 LQKENI.

The rearrangement uses TRBV5-1 and TRBJ2-2; 10 bases are shared with TRBD1. V trimming: 4 bases; J trimming: 5 bases; junction bases outside the gene matches: 2. This CDR3 comprises 14 residues. Germline loops: CDR1 SGHRS, CDR2 YFSETQ. DNA of the CDR3: TGCGCCAGCAGCCGGGACAGGGGTACCGGGGAGCTGTTTTTT. It translates to CASSRDRGTGELFF.

Only one count was recorded for this clone. The chain joins TRBV4-2 to TRBJ2-5; 10 nucleotides agree with TRBD2. The CDR3 has 18 amino acids. Trimming at V came to 1 base and at J to 8 bases, leaving 16 bases not matched to a gene. Per the germline V gene, CDR1 is LGHNA and CDR2 is YNFKEQ. The CDR3 nucleotides are TGTGCCAGCAGCCAAGTTGCTAGCGGGGGCTTAGGAGAAAGCACCCAGTACTTC. It yields the protein CASSQVASGGLGESTQYF.

This clone was detected only once. The chain recombines TRBV4-3 with TRBJ2-2; 11 nucleotides agree with TRBD1. The germline CDR1 and CDR2 sequences are LGHNA and YSLEER. After removal of 2 bases from V and 4 bases from J, the junction contained 6 bases not matched to a gene. The CDR3 is 17 amino acids. Here the CDR3 DNA reads TGCGCCAGCAGCCAACTCGGACAGGGGGCCGCCACCGGGGAGCTGTTTTTT. It translates to CASSQLGQGAATGELFF.